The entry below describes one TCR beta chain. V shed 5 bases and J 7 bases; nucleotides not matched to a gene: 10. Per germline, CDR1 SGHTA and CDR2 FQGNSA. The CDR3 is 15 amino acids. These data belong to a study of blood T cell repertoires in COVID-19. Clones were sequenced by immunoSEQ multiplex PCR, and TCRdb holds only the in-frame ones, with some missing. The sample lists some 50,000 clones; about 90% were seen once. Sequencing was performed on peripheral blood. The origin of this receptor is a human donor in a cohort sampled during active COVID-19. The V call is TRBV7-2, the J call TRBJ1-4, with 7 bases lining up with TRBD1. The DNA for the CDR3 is TGTGCCAGCAGCCTCGGACAGGCAGCAGGTGAAAAACTGTTTTTT. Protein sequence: CASSLGQAAGEKLFF.